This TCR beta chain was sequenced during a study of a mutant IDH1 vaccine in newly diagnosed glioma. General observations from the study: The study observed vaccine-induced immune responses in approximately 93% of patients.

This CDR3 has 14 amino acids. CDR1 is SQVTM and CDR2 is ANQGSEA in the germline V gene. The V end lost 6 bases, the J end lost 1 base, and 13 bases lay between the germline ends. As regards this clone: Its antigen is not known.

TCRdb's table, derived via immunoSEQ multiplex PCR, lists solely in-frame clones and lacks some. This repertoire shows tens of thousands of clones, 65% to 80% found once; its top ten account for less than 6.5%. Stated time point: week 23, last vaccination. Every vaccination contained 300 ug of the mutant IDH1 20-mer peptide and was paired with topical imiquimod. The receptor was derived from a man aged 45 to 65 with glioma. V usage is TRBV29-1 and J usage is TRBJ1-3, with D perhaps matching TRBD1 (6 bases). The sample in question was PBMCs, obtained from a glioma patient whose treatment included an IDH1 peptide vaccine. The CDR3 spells CSVGDTASGNTIYF. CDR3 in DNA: TGCAGCGTAGGGGACACGGCTTCTGGAAACACCATATATTTT.